This T cell receptor (beta chain) was captured in a study of CD8 T cells in ankylosing spondylitis. Researchers built TCR beta libraries using quantitative 5'-RACE with molecular barcodes. TCRdb independently ran MiXCR on the 5' RACE reads; one entry per CDR3 protein. The table has about 440,000 distinct CDR3 sequences, roughly 15% seen once. J was trimmed by 5 bases and V by 3 bases; bases with no gene match: 7. CDR3 length equals 15 residues. Germline V gene sequence: CDR1 LGHDT, CDR2 YNNKEL (reference sequence). This clonotype has only a few counts. No antigen is known for it. Points from the study as a whole: From matched ankylosing spondylitis synovial fluid, disease-linked clones were reportedly recovered at significantly enriched levels. Prior work had noted some motif variants in reactive arthritis blood and synovial fluid. Several highly homologous variants made up a TCR beta motif, and this motif appeared characteristic of ankylosing spondylitis blood. The authors found the disease-linked clones to be CD8+ and relatively rare in peripheral blood.

Sequencing was carried out using blood, either unsorted or a sorted T cell fraction (not recorded which). The chain is built from TRBV3-1 and TRBJ1-2; 9 bases fit TRBD1. This TCR came from a male donor with ankylosing spondylitis. This CDR3 is CASSQNRGRSYGYTF. DNA for the CDR3: TGTGCCAGCAGCCAGAACAGGGGGCGCAGTTATGGCTACACCTTC.